Reported below is one TCR beta chain. CDR3 length: 13 residues. V lost 5 bases, J lost 4 bases, and 4 bases stayed unmatched. This study enrolled people aged about 18 to 90 from about two dozen US geographic areas. The data originate from a study of blood T cell repertoires in COVID-19. Per the original data handling: Reference gene primer amplification in the assay estimated nucleated cell counts. Clones were sequenced by immunoSEQ multiplex PCR, and TCRdb holds only the in-frame ones, with some missing. D and trimming were read from the DNA, whereas the V and J calls and clone size are those reported in that table. Here the sample spans some 300,000 clones, roughly 89% being singletons.

V gene TRBV12-3 or TRBV12-4 combines with J gene TRBJ1-2; 7 nucleotides match TRBD1. Sequenced sample: PBMCs or T cells enriched from blood (not recorded which). The receptor comes from a woman aged 35 to 49 who had recovered from COVID-19. CDR3: CASSTTGVYGYTF. The CDR3, as DNA: TGTGCCAGCAGTACTACAGGGGTCTATGGCTACACCTTC.